This TCR beta chain was documented in a study of cytomegalovirus exposure and HLA in healthy donors. Study results and limitations: Presence/absence analyses assumed roughly uniform sequencing depth across donors, which may not hold.

The PCR ran on 60 Vbeta and 13 Jbeta primers. Here immunoSEQ multiplex PCR was the method, and the copy in TCRdb shows in-frame clones only, minus some. The sample records roughly 80,000 clones, approximately 84% being singletons. CDR1 and CDR2 (germline): SGHTA, FQGTGA. This CDR3 is built from 14 residues. The ends lost 3 bases at V and 5 bases at J; junction bases unmatched: 4. As to this clone: The antigen is undetermined.

The sequence was collected from a woman aged 50 to 65 in good health and CMV-seronegative. The sequencing input was PBMCs. This chain connects TRBV7-3 to TRBJ2-3; the match to TRBD2 covers 8 bases. Written as DNA, the CDR3 is TGTGCCAGCAGCTTCTCGGGGGGGATAGATACGCAGTATTTT. Residues: CASSFSGGIDTQYF. Full variable domain (rest looked up from reference TRBV7-3 and TRBJ2-3): GAGVSQTPSNKVTEKGKYVELRCDPISGHTALYWYRQSLGQGPEFLIYFQGTGAADDSGLPNDRFFAVRPEGSVSTLKIQRTERGDSAVYLCASSFSGGIDTQYFGPGTRLTVL.